This section outlines one T cell receptor (beta chain) sequence together with its context. Antigen unknown. The record originates from a study of shared clonotypes between healthy human individuals. Overall study results and limits: As a rule, naive subsets had a larger estimated richness than memory subsets. Shared clonotypes: roughly 4.5% naive CD4, roughly 3.5% naive CD8, roughly 2.2% memory CD4, 0.4% to 0.5% memory CD8.

A CD45RA-negative memory subset and a CD45RA+ naive subset were separated from the CD4+ cells. This table comes from immunoSEQ multiplex PCR, and its TCRdb copy is limited to in-frame clones, with some not included. The data show hundreds of thousands of clones, with around 97% seen just once and around 0.057% held by the top ten. CDR3 length equals 19 residues. J gave up 5 bases and V 3 bases, and 12 bases lay outside the gene matches. From germline, CDR1 is KGHSH and CDR2 LQKENI. The sequence was obtained from a woman aged 25 to 39 in good health. This rearrangement joins TRBV18 to TRBJ2-5, with TRBD2 identical over 16 bases. The specimen sequenced was naive CD4+ T cells sorted from blood. The subset is: CD45RA+ positively selected. The CDR3 here is CASSPRAGTSGRARETQYF. The CDR3 DNA sequence: TGTGCCAGCTCACCTAGAGCCGGGACTAGCGGGAGGGCCCGGGAGACCCAGTACTTC. The full variable domain, in which reference TRBV18 and TRBJ2-5 provide the parts outside the CDR3, is NAGVMQNPRHLVRRRGQEARLRCSPMKGHSHVYWYRQLPEEGLKFMVYLQKENIIDESGMPKERFSAEFPKEGPSILRIQQVVRGDSAAYFCASSPRAGTSGRARETQYFGPGTRLLVL.